These 28 T cell receptor beta chains were all obtained from the same sample, sequenced in a study of T-cell reconstitution after alpha-beta-depleted transplantation in children. A TCRbeta library incorporating unique molecular identifiers was prepared. TCRdb re-called the PCR reads through MiXCR, storing one row per CDR3 protein. The sample yields approximately 350,000 distinct CDR3 sequences, approximately 10% seen once. Sequencing used PBMCs from the stem cell graft donor, obtained from the stem cell graft. The receptors shown here come from a human donor who donated a stem cell graft to a child with acute lymphoblastic leukemia.

This chain joins TRBV20-1 and TRBJ2-7, with TRBD1 as a possible D gene (5 bases). Deletions cut 1 base from V and 3 bases from J, with 10 bases between. This CDR3 has 13 residues. Germline CDR1 is DFQATT and CDR2 is SNEGSKA (reference sequence). CDR3 DNA sequence: TGCAGTGCTAGAGGGACAAACCTCTACGAGCAGTACTTC. Translating it yields CSARGTNLYEQYF.

This clonotype was observed many times. This chain connects TRBV12-3 or TRBV12-4 to TRBJ2-7; a possible D gene is TRBD2 (5 bases). The length of the CDR3 is 16 residues. V was clipped by 1 base and J by 0 bases, with 13 bases between them. CDR3 DNA sequence: TGTGCCAGCAGTTTAGGGAAGCGGATTGCCTCCTACGAGCAGTACTTC. Its protein product is CASSLGKRIASYEQYF.

The chain joins TRBV5-1 to TRBJ2-5; tentative D call: TRBD1 (6 bases). Germline V gives CDR1 SGHRS, CDR2 YFSETQ. With 0 bases removed from V and 5 bases from J, the gap between germline ends came to 14 bases. This CDR3 has 15 amino acids. CDR3: CASSLDSGVGETQYF. In DNA, the CDR3 is TGCGCCAGCAGCTTGGATTCAGGGGTGGGGGAGACCCAGTACTTC.

The chain recombines TRBV5-1 with TRBJ1-1; TRBD1 matches 8 bases. V shed 5 bases, J shed 1 base, and the junction held 4 bases outside the gene matches. Germline CDR1 is SGHRS and CDR2 is YFSETQ. The CDR3 is 14 residues long. DNA of the CDR3: TGCGCCAGCAGGCCAGGGACAGGGAACACTGAAGCTTTCTTT. It specifies CASRPGTGNTEAFF.

The chain carries TRBV9 and TRBJ2-1; D not resolved. Germline CDR1 reads SGDLS; CDR2 reads YYNGEE. Trimming shortened V by 0 bases and J by 4 bases, and 8 bases separated the two germline ends. CDR3 length: 14 residues. The CDR3 bases are TGTGCCAGCAGCGTAGAGTACCCTTACAATGAGCAGTTCTTC. Protein: CASSVEYPYNEQFF.

The chain recombines TRBV5-1 with TRBJ2-2; the match to TRBD1 covers 9 bases. Germline V gene data show CDR1 as SGHRS and CDR2 as YFSETQ. The ends lost 3 bases at V and 6 bases at J; junction bases unmatched: 12. This CDR3 has 17 residues. The CDR3 DNA reads TGCGCCAGCAGCTCGGCCTTACAGGGGGCGGCGGCCGGGGAGCTGTTTTTT. Translated, it gives CASSSALQGAAAGELFF.

The V gene is TRBV29-1, the J gene TRBJ1-2; the D is unclear. CDR3 length: 12 amino acids. Germline loops: CDR1 SQVTM, CDR2 ANQGSEA. Trimming shortened V by 4 bases and J by 0 bases, and 6 bases separated the two germline ends. In DNA, the CDR3 is TGCAGCGTTGCCCAGGCTAACTATGGCTACACCTTC. Protein sequence: CSVAQANYGYTF.

The genes are TRBV29-1 and TRBJ2-7; D uncertain. Per germline, CDR1 SQVTM and CDR2 ANQGSEA. V was trimmed by 0 bases and J by 0 bases, leaving 9 bases between them. This CDR3 is 14 amino acids long. CDR3 in amino acids: CSVEDQQRSYEQYF. CDR3 coding DNA: TGCAGCGTTGAAGATCAGCAGCGCTCCTACGAGCAGTACTTC.

The chain links TRBV27 to TRBJ2-3; possibly TRBD2 for D (6 bases). This CDR3 comprises 16 residues. V lost 2 bases and J lost 0, with 12 bases in between. Germline lookup yields CDR1 MNHEY and CDR2 SMNVEV (reference sequence). CDR3 loop: CASSLLWEASTDTQYF. The CDR3 DNA reads as TGTGCCAGCAGTTTACTGTGGGAGGCCAGCACAGATACGCAGTATTTT.

V and J are TRBV7-2 and TRBJ2-7; 11 nucleotides agree with TRBD2. From germline, CDR1 is SGHTA and CDR2 FQGNSA. The J segment lost 6 bases and the V segment lost 8 bases, leaving 15 bases of the junction unmatched. The CDR3 sequence is 16 residues long. The CDR3 nucleotides read TGTGCCAGCCAATTCCGATCCGGGACTAGCGGTTTCGAGCAGTACTTC. It specifies CASQFRSGTSGFEQYF.

In its sample, this clonotype was seen many times. This rearrangement joins TRBV7-6 to TRBJ2-1, with D possibly matching TRBD2 (6 bases). Per the germline V gene, CDR1 is SGHVS and CDR2 is FNYEAQ. This CDR3 region has 16 residues. The V and J ends lost 3 bases and 4 bases respectively, with 16 bases between them. The CDR3: CASSLTSRDSYNEQFF. CDR3 nucleotide sequence: TGTGCCAGCAGCTTGACCTCTCGGGACTCATACAATGAGCAGTTCTTC.

This clonotype was seen ten or more times. The genes are TRBV6-1 and TRBJ1-2; unclear D gene. CDR3 length: 13 amino acids. Germline CDR1 and CDR2: MNHNS and SASEGT. Trimming took off 7 bases at V and 9 bases at J, with 18 bases between the two ends. The chain's CDR3 is CASTPGRRGSYTF. The CDR3 coding sequence is TGTGCCAGCACCCCTGGTAGACGAGGTAGCTACACCTTC.

The CDR3 here is CASSRGTSGNEQFF. The CDR3 DNA reads TGTGCCAGCAGCAGAGGGACTAGCGGTAATGAGCAGTTCTTC. The chain combines TRBV7-9 with TRBJ2-1; 11 bases align to TRBD2. Germline values: CDR1 SEHNR, CDR2 FQNEAQ (reference sequence). With 5 bases clipped from V and 7 bases from J, the junction kept 4 bases outside the gene matches. The CDR3 contains 14 residues.

About this clonotype itself: This may be a read error: a much more frequent sequence differs by one nucleotide. The V gene is TRBV4-3, the J gene TRBJ2-7; 7 positions agree with TRBD1. Germline V lookup: CDR1 LGHNA, CDR2 YSLEER. The CDR3 covers 13 residues. V was pared by 5 bases and J by 6 bases, with 7 bases of the junction left unmatched. The CDR3 DNA follows: TGCGCCAGCAGCACCTACAGGGGCAGCGAGCAGTACTTC. Translating gives CASSTYRGSEQYF.

This clonotype has only a few counts. The rearrangement links TRBV29-1 to TRBJ1-2; D is undetermined. V dropped 2 bases and J dropped 6 bases, with 7 bases sitting between them. The CDR3 loop spans 11 amino acids. From germline, CDR1 is SQVTM and CDR2 ANQGSEA. CDR3 protein: CSVEQADGYTF. CDR3 nucleotide sequence: TGCAGCGTTGAACAGGCCGATGGCTACACCTTC.

The genes are TRBV14 and TRBJ2-3, with 10 bases aligning to TRBD2. This CDR3 is built from 16 residues. CDR1 is SGHDN and CDR2 is FVKESK in the germline V gene. With V trimmed by 2 bases and J by 6 bases, 8 bases remained unmatched. The DNA of the CDR3 is TGTGCCAGCAGCCAAATAGCGGGAGGTGGTGACGATACGCAGTATTTT. As protein: CASSQIAGGGDDTQYF.

This clonotype was recorded only once. V is TRBV20-1 and J is TRBJ1-2, with D perhaps matching TRBD1 (5 bases). Germline V CDR1 and CDR2: DFQATT, SNEGSKA (reference sequence). V lost 4 bases to trimming and J lost 5 bases, with 17 bases between them. This CDR3 has 14 amino acids. The CDR3 DNA reads as TGCAGTGCTAAAGCCCCCGGGACCGCATATGGCTACACCTTC. Its translation is CSAKAPGTAYGYTF.

The CDR3 is CASSLLADYNEQFF. The CDR3 DNA reads TGTGCCAGCAGCTTGCTAGCGGACTACAATGAGCAGTTCTTC. The rearrangement links TRBV11-2 to TRBJ2-1; 7 bases map to TRBD2. The CDR3 is made up of 14 amino acids. V was pared by 3 bases and J by 3 bases, with 2 bases of the junction left unmatched. From germline, CDR1 is SGHAT and CDR2 FQNNGV. Full variable domain (rest looked up from reference TRBV11-2 and TRBJ2-1): EAGVAQSPRYKIIEKRQSVAFWCNPISGHATLYWYQQILGQGPKLLIQFQNNGVVDDSQLPKDRFSAERLKGVDSTLKIQPAKLEDSAVYLCASSLLADYNEQFFGPGTRLTVL.

This clonotype was seen only a few times. The chain is built from TRBV6-2 or TRBV6-3 and TRBJ1-1; no definite D call. V was trimmed by 1 base and J by 6 bases, leaving 6 bases between them. The germline V gene encodes CDR1 MNHEY and CDR2 SVGEGT. The CDR3 length is 12 residues. The CDR3 loop reads CASSYFTAEAFF. The CDR3 region has the DNA TGTGCCAGCAGTTACTTTACAGCTGAAGCTTTCTTT.

This clonotype was recorded a few times. The rearrangement joins TRBV20-1 to TRBJ1-6; weak D call: TRBD1 (6 bases). Germline V gene sequence: CDR1 DFQATT, CDR2 SNEGSKA (reference sequence). CDR3 length equals 16 residues. Trimming left V 2 bases short and J 4 bases short, with 15 bases between. In DNA form, the CDR3 reads TGCAGTGCTAGAAGAGAAGGGGGTGGGTATAATTCACCCCTCCACTTT. It yields the protein CSARREGGGYNSPLHF.

The V call is TRBV2, the J call TRBJ2-5, with 8 bases lining up with TRBD2. V shed 7 bases and J 1 base; nucleotides not matched to a gene: 5. Germline-derived CDR1 and CDR2 are SNHLY and FYNNEI. The CDR3 loop spans 14 amino acids. The CDR3 spells CASKGLAGQETQYF. CDR3 nucleotides: TGTGCCAGCAAGGGCCTAGCGGGCCAAGAGACCCAGTACTTC.

The genes are TRBV19 and TRBJ2-7; 10 bases fit TRBD1. V lost 7 bases and J lost 6; bases outside the gene matches: 9. The CDR3 loop spans 14 amino acids. The germline V gene has CDR1 LNHDA and CDR2 SQIVND (reference sequence). Written as DNA, the CDR3 is TGTGCCAGTACCCCCGGGACAGGGGCCGGCGAGCAGTACTTC. Translation gives CASTPGTGAGEQYF.

In its sample, this clonotype was seen a few times. The chain couples TRBV5-1 to TRBJ2-3; 9 bases match TRBD2. The ends lost 6 bases at V and 2 bases at J; junction bases unmatched: 4. The CDR3 loop spans 14 amino acids. CDR1 SGHRS and CDR2 YFSETQ come from the germline V gene. CDR3 sequence (DNA): TGCGCCAGCAAGGCGGGAGGGCCCACAGATACGCAGTATTTT. It is translated as CASKAGGPTDTQYF.

The sample holds a few counts of this clonotype. The chain joins TRBV6-4 to TRBJ2-1, with no clear D. The CDR3 is 14 amino acids. Looked up from germline, CDR1 is MRHNA and CDR2 is SNTAGT. V was pared by 8 bases and J by 9 bases, with 20 bases between. The CDR3 region is CASSPRASLPEQFF. The CDR3 DNA follows: TGTGCCAGCTCCCCTCGGGCGTCCCTCCCTGAGCAGTTCTTC.

V usage is TRBV5-1 and J usage is TRBJ2-1, with D uncertain. Per germline, CDR1 SGHRS and CDR2 YFSETQ. The CDR3 runs to 14 residues. Trimming stripped 2 bases from V and 2 bases from J, with 8 bases between. The CDR3 is CASSLDTPYNEQFF. For the CDR3, the DNA is TGCGCCAGCAGCTTAGACACACCCTACAATGAGCAGTTCTTC.

V usage is TRBV9 and J usage is TRBJ2-6; the D gene is possibly TRBD2 (5 bases). V was clipped by 0 bases and J by 0 bases, with 16 bases between them. Germline values: CDR1 SGDLS, CDR2 YYNGEE. This CDR3 is built from 19 residues. The CDR3 reads CASSVAWESGLSGANVLTF. The CDR3 bases are TGTGCCAGCAGCGTAGCTTGGGAGTCAGGACTCTCTGGGGCCAACGTCCTGACTTTC.

The table lists this clonotype with many counts. V and J are TRBV5-1 and TRBJ2-7; D is undetermined. V shed 5 bases and J shed 3 bases, with 6 bases lying between them. The V gene's germline CDR1 is SGHRS and CDR2 YFSETQ. The CDR3 loop spans 11 amino acids. DNA of the CDR3: TGCGCCAGCAGGTTAGGCTACGAGCAGTACTTC. Translated: CASRLGYEQYF.

This clonotype was counted only a few times. The chain combines TRBV7-2 with TRBJ2-7; D is undetermined. The CDR3 is 13 amino acids. Trimming stripped 5 bases from V and 2 bases from J, with 10 bases between. Looked up from germline, CDR1 is SGHTA and CDR2 is FQGNSA. CDR3 coding DNA: TGTGCCAGCAGCCCTACCCCTCCCTACGAGCAGTACTTC. Protein: CASSPTPPYEQYF.